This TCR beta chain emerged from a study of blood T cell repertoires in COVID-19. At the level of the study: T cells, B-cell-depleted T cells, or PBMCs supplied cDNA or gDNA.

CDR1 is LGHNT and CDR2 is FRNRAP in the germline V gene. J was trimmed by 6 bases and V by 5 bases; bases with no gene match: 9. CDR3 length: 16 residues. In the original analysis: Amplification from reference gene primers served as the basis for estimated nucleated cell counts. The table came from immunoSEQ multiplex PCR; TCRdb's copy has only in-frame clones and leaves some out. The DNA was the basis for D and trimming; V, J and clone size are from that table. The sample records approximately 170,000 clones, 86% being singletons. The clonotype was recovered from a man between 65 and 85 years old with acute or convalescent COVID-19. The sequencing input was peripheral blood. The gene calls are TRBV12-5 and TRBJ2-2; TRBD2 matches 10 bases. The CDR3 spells CASGASLAGGAGELFF. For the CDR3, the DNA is TGTGCTAGTGGTGCCTCCTTAGCGGGAGGAGCCGGGGAGCTGTTTTTT.